This T cell receptor (beta chain) came from a study of technical replicates of blood from several donors (TCRdb year 2017). The germline V and J ends show losses of 1 base and 8 bases respectively, and no gene match explains 4 bases of the junction. For CDR1 and CDR2, the germline V gene lists SGHAT and FQNNGV. From the cysteine up to the phenylalanine, the CDR3 has a length of 14 residues. Only the CDR3 part of the read is kept: 42 bases, read in frame from the first base. Of note for this clone: Its recognized antigen is unknown. Per-base qualities were not stored, and no clone one base away is much larger.

Library construction relied on the immunoSEQ multiplex PCR assay. This immuneACCESS table, as held by TCRdb, lists in-frame sequences with V and J called but not all clones. Of the missing ones, under half trace to an unresolved V gene in checked studies; the others have no known cause. The sample includes nearly 90,000 clones, with more than 85% observed a single time. The ten largest clonotypes hold 0.34% of the sample. The sequence was collected from a human donor in good health. The receptor chain draws on TRBV11-2 and TRBJ2-1, and 8 bases in between align with TRBD2. Sequenced material: T cells isolated from PBMCs. The DNA sequence is as follows: TGTGCCAGCAGCTTAGGACTCGGGAGGGATGAGCAGTTCTTC. This codes for CASSLGLGRDEQFF.